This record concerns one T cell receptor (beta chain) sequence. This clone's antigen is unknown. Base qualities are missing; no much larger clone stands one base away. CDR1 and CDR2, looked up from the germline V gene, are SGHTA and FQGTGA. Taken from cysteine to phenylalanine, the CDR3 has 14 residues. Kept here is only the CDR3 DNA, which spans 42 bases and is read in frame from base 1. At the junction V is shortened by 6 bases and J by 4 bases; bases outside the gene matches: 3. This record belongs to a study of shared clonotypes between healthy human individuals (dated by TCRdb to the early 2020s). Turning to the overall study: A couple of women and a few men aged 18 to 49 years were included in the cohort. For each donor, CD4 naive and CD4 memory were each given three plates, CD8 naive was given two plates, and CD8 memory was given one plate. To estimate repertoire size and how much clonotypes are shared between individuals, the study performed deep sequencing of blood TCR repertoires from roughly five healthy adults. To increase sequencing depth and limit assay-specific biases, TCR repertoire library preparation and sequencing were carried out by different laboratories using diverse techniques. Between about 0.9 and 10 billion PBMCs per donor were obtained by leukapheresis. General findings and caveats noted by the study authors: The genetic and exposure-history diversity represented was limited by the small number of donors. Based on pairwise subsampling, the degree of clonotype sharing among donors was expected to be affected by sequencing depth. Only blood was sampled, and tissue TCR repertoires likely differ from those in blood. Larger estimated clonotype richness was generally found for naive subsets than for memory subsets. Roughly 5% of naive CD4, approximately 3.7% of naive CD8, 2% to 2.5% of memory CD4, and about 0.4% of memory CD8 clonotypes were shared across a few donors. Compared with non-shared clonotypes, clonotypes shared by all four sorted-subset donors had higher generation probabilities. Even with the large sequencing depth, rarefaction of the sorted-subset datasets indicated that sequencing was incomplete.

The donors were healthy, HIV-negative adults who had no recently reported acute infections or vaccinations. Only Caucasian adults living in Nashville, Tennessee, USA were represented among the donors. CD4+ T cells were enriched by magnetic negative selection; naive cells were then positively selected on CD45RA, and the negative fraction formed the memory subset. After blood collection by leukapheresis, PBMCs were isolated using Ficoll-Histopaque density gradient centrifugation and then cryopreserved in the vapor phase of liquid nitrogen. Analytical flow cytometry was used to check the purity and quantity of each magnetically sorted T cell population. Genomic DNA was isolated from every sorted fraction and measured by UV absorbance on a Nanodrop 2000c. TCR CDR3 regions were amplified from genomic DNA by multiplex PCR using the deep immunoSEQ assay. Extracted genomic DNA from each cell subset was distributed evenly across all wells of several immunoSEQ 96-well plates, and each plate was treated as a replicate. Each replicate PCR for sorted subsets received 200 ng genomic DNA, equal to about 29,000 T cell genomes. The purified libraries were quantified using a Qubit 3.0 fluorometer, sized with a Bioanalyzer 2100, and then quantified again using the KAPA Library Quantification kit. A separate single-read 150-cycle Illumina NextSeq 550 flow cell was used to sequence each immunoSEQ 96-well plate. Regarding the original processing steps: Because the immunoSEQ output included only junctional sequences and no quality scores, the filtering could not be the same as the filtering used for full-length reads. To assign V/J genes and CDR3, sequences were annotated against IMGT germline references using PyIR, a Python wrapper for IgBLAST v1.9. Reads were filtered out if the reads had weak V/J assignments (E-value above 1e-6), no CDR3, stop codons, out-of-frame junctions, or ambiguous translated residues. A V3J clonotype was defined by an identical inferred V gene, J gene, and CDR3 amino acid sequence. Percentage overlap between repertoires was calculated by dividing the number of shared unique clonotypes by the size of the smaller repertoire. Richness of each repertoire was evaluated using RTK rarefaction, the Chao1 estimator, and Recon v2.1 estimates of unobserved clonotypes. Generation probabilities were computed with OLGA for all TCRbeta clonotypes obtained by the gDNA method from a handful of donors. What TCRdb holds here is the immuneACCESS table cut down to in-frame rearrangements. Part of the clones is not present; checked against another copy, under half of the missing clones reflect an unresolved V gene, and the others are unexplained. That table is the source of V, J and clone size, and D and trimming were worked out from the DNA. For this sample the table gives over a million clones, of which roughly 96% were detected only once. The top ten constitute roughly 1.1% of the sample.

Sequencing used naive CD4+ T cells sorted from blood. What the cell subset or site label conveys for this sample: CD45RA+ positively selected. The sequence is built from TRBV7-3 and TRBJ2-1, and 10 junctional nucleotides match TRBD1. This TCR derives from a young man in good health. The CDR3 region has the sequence CASSQGQGYNEQFF. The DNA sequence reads TGTGCCAGCAGTCAGGGACAGGGGTACAATGAGCAGTTCTTC.